This T cell receptor (beta chain) was identified during a study of cytomegalovirus exposure and HLA in healthy donors. Overall study findings and caveats: Several top significant clusters appeared, in a later analysis, to be linked to common viral pathogens.

Germline V gene lookup returns CDR1 SSHAT and CDR2 FNYEAQ (reference sequence). There are 14 residues in the CDR3. In the case of this clone: Its specificity is unknown.

Primers for the PCR totalled 60 Vbeta and 13 Jbeta. Data came from immunoSEQ multiplex PCR; TCRdb stores just in-frame clones and leaves some out. The data hold a few hundred thousand clones, with 92% observed a single time. The clonotype originates from a girl aged 2-15 years in good health and CMV-seronegative. The chain has TRBV7-7 and TRBJ2-7; 11 bases agree with TRBD2. Input material: PBMCs. CDR3 nucleotide sequence: TGTGCTAGCTCAATAGCGGGGGGGTCCTACGAGCAGTACTTC. It encodes CASSIAGGSYEQYF.